This TCR beta chain derives from a study of control samples from healthy donors and cancer patients. Clones were read by immunoSEQ multiplex PCR, and TCRdb kept only the in-frame ones, dropping some. The sample yields 100,000 to 150,000 clones, approximately 92% seen once. The CDR3 loop spans 19 amino acids. This sequence joins TRBV21-1 and TRBJ2-4; the D call in the table, TRBD1, was not verified against the DNA. TRBV21-1 is deemed a pseudogene. This receptor was obtained from a man older than 75 with head and neck cancer. Source material: PBMCs. CDR3 in amino acids: CASNQGGQGGLLAKNIQYF. The CDR3 coding sequence is TGTGCCAGCAACCAAGGGGGCCAGGGGGGACTTTTGGCCAAAAACATTCAGTACTTC.